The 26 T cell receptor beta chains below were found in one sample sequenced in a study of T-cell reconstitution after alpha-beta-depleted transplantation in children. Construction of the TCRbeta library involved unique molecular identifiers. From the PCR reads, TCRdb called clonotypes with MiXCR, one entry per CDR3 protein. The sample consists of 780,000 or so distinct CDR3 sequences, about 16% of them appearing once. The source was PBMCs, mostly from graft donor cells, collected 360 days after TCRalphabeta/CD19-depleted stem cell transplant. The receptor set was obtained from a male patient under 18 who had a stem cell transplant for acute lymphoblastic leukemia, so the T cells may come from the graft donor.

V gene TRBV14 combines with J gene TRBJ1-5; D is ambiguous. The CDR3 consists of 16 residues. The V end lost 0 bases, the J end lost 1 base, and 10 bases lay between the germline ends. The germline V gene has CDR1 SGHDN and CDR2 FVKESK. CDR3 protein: CASSQDPGLSNQPQHF. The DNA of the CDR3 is TGTGCCAGCAGCCAAGACCCAGGTCTGAGCAATCAGCCCCAGCATTTT.

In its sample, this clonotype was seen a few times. CDR3 in amino acids: CSVGANYGYTF. CDR3 nucleotide sequence: TGCAGCGTCGGAGCTAACTATGGCTACACCTTC. The chain has TRBV29-1 and TRBJ1-2, with D unresolved. The CDR3 is 11 residues long. Germline V gene data show CDR1 as SQVTM and CDR2 as ANQGSEA. Trimming stripped 6 bases from V and 0 bases from J, with 5 bases between.

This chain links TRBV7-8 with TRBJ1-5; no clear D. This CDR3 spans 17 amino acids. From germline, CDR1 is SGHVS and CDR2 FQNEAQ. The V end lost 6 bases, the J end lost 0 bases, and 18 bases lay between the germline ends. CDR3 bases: TGTGCCAGCAGGGGGTCCATCGGCCGTAATAGCAATCAGCCCCAGCATTTT. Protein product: CASRGSIGRNSNQPQHF.

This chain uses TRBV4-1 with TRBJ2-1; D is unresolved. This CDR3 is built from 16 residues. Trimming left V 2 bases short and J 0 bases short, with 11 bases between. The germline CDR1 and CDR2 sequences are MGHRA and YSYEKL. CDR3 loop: CASSQFGRYSYNEQFF. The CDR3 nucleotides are TGCGCCAGCAGCCAATTCGGGCGATACTCCTACAATGAGCAGTTCTTC.

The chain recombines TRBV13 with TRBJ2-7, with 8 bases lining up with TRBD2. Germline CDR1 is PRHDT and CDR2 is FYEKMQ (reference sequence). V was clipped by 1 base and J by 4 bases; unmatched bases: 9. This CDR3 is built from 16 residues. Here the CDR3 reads CASSLAGAGGAYEQYF. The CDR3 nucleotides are TGTGCCAGCAGCTTAGCCGGTGCGGGAGGAGCTTACGAGCAGTACTTC.

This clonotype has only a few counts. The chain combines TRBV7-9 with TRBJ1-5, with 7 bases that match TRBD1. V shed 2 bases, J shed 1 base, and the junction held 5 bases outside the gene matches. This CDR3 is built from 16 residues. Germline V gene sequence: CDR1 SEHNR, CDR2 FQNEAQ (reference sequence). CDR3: CASSLMTGWSNQPQHF. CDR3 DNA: TGTGCCAGCAGCTTAATGACAGGGTGGAGCAATCAGCCCCAGCATTTT.

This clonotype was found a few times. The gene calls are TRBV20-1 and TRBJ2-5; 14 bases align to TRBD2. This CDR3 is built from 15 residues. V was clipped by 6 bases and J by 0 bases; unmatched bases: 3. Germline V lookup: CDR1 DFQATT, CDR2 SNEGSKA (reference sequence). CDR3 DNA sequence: TGCAGTGCCAGGACTAGCGGGAGGTACCAAGAGACCCAGTACTTC. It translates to CSARTSGRYQETQYF.

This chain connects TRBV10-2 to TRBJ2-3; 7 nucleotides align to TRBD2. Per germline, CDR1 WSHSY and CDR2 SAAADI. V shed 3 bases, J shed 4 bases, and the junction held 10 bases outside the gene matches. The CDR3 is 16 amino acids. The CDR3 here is CASSEGEGGPADTQYF. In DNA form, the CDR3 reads TGCGCCAGCAGTGAAGGCGAGGGAGGGCCGGCAGATACGCAGTATTTT.

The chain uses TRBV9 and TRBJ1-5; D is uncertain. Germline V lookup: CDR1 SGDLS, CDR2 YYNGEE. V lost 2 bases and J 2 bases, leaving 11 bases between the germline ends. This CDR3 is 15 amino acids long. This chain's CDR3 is CASSVGGSGNQPQHF. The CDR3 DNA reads TGTGCCAGCAGCGTTGGAGGTTCAGGCAATCAGCCCCAGCATTTT.

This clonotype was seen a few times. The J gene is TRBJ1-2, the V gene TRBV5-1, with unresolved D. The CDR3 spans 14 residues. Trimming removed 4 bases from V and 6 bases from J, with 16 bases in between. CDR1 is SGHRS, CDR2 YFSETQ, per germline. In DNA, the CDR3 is TGCGCCAGCAGCCGATTTTCGGCGTCCGATGGCTACACCTTC. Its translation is CASSRFSASDGYTF.

CDR3 sequence: CASSLRLAGIETQYF. Here the CDR3 DNA reads TGTGCCAGCAGCTTGCGGCTAGCGGGAATAGAGACCCAGTACTTC. The chain joins TRBV7-8 to TRBJ2-5, with 9 bases that match TRBD2. With V trimmed by 3 bases and J by 4 bases, 6 bases remained unmatched. CDR3 length equals 15 residues. Germline V gene data show CDR1 as SGHVS and CDR2 as FQNEAQ.

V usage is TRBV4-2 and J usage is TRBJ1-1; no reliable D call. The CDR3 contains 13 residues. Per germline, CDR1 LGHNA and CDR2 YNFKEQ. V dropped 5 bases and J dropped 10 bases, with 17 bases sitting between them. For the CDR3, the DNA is TGTGCCAGCAGCGTTCACCCGGGGTACGGAGCTTTCTTT. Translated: CASSVHPGYGAFF.

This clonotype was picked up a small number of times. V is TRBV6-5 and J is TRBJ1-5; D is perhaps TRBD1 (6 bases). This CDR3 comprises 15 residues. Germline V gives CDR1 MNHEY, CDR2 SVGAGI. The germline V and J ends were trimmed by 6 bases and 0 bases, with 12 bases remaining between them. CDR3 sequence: CASSRDRNSNQPQHF. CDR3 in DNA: TGTGCCAGCAGCCGCGACAGGAATAGCAATCAGCCCCAGCATTTT.

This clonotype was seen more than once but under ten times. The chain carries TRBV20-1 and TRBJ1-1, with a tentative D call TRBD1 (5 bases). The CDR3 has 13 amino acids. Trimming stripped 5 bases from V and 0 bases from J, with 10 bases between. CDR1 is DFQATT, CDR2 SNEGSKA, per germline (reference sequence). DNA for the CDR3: TGCAGTGCTTTGGGACTGATGAACACTGAAGCTTTCTTT. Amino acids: CSALGLMNTEAFF.

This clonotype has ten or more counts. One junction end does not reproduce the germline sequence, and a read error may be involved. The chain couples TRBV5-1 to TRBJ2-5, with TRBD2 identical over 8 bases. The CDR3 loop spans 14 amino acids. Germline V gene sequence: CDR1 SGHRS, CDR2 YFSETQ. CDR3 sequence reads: CASSRGLGQETQYF. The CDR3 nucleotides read TGTGCCAGCAGCCGGGGACTAGGGCAAGAGACCCAGTACTTC.

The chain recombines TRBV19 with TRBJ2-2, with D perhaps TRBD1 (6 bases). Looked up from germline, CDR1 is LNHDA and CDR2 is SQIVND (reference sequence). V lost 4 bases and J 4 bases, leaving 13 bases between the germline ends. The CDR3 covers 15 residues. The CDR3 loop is CASSKAGAFTGELFF. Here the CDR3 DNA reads TGTGCCAGTAGTAAAGCAGGGGCCTTCACCGGGGAGCTGTTTTTT.

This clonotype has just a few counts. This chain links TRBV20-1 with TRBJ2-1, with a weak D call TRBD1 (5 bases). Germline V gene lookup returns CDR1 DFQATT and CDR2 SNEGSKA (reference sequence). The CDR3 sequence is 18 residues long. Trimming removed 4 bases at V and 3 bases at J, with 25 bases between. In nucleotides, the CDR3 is TGCAGTGCTACCCAGGGCCAACGACTTTGGTTCGACTACAATGAGCAGTTCTTC. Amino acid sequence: CSATQGQRLWFDYNEQFF.

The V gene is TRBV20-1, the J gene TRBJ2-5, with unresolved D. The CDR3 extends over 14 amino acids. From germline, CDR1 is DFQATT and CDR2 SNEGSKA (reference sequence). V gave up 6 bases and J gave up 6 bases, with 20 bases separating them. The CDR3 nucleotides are TGCAGTGCCCTTCCAGGTCCCCTTACGCAGACCCAGTACTTC. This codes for CSALPGPLTQTQYF.

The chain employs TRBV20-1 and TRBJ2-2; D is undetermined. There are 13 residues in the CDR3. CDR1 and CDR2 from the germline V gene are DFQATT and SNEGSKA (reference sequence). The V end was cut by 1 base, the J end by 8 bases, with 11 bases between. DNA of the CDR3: TGCAGTGCTAGAGGGGTCTGGGCGGGGGAGCTGTTTTTT. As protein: CSARGVWAGELFF.

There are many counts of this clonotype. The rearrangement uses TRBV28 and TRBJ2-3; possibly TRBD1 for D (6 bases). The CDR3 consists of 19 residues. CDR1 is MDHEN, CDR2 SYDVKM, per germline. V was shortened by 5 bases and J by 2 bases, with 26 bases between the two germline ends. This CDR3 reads CASSPPRPYRVLFTDTQYF. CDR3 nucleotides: TGTGCCAGCAGTCCCCCCCGGCCATACAGGGTCCTTTTCACAGATACGCAGTATTTT.

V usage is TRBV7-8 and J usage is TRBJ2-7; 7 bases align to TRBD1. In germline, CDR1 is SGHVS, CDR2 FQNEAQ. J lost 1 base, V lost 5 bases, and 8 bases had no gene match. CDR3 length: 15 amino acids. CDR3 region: CASSEGTVKSYEQYF. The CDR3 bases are TGTGCCAGCAGCGAGGGGACAGTCAAGTCCTACGAGCAGTACTTC.

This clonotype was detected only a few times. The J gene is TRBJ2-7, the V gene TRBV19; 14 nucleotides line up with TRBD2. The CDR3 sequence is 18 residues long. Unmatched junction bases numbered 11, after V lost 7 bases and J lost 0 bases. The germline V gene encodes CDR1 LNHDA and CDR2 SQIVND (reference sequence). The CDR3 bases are TGTGCCAGTACCATGACGGGACTAGCGGGAGCGAGCTCCTACGAGCAGTACTTC. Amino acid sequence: CASTMTGLAGASSYEQYF.

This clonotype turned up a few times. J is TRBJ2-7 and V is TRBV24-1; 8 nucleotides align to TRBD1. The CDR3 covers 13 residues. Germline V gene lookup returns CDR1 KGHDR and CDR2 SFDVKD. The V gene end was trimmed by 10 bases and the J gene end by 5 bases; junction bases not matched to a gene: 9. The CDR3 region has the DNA TGTGCCACATCCGGGACAGGTGGGAACGAGCAGTACTTC. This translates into CATSGTGGNEQYF.

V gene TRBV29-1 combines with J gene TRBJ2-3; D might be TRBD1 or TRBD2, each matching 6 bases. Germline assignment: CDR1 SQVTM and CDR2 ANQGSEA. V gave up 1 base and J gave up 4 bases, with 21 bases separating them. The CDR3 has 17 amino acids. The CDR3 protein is CSVEARAGHAWSDTQYF. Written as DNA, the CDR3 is TGCAGCGTTGAAGCCCGTGCGGGACACGCTTGGTCAGATACGCAGTATTTT.

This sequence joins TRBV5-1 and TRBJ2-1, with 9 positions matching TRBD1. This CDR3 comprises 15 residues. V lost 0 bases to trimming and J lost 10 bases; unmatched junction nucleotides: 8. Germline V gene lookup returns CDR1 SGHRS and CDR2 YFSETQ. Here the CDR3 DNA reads TGCGCCAGCAGCTTGGCCCCCGTGACAGGGGGGGAGCAGTTCTTC. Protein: CASSLAPVTGGEQFF.

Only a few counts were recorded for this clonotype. The CDR3 loop is CASSLAPPAGNTIYF. DNA for the CDR3: TGTGCCAGCAGCTTAGCCCCCCCAGCTGGAAACACCATATATTTT. This chain joins TRBV7-9 and TRBJ1-3; D is uncertain. Germline V lookup: CDR1 SEHNR, CDR2 FQNEAQ (reference sequence). The CDR3 totals 15 residues. V was cut by 0 bases and J by 2 bases, with 8 bases left in between. Full variable domain (outside the CDR3, taken from reference TRBV7-9 and TRBJ1-3): DTGVSQNPRHKITKRGQNVTFRCDPISEHNRLYWYRQTLGQGPEFLTYFQNEAQLEKSRLLSDRFSAERPKGSFSTLEIQRTEQGDSAMYLCASSLAPPAGNTIYFGEGSWLTVV.